This T cell receptor beta chain originates from a study of T cell responses to AZD1222 COVID-19 vaccine. Only in-frame clones appear in the TCRdb table, and some are missing; sequencing was by immunoSEQ multiplex PCR. This table has 20,000 to 30,000 clones, approximately 90% appearing once. Study-level findings and limits: The CD4 TCRs associated with vaccination extended across spike and predominated at 160-218 and 743-854.

This CDR3 has 12 residues. J gave up 14 bases and V 3 bases, and 5 bases lay outside the gene matches. Germline V gene data show CDR1 as LNHDA and CDR2 as SQIVND (reference sequence). Remarks on this clone: Its antigen is undetermined.

V gene TRBV19 combines with J gene TRBJ2-3, with 10 bases aligning to TRBD1. The TCR comes from an adult who received the AZD1222 COVID-19 vaccine. The sample was peripheral blood, taken 28 days after the second AZD1222 dose. For the CDR3, the DNA is TGTGCCAGTAGTATCGGGGACAGGGGACGGTATTTT. Protein product: CASSIGDRGRYF.